Following are 14 T cell receptor beta chains from one sample sequenced in a study of cytomegalovirus exposure and HLA in healthy donors. PCR amplification relied on 60 Vbeta primers (plus 13 Jbeta primers). Sequencing used immunoSEQ multiplex PCR; TCRdb keeps in-frame clones, though not all of them. Of about 150,000 clones listed, around 79% were seen once; the top ten hold roughly 7.1%. The source material was PBMCs. These receptors all come from a young man in good health and CMV-seropositive.

The chain is built from TRBV18 and TRBJ1-2; TRBD1 is a possible D gene (6 bases). Germline CDR1 reads KGHSH; CDR2 reads LQKENI. Between the trimmed V and J ends, which lost 4 bases and 3 bases, there was a span of 18 bases. The CDR3 sequence is 16 residues long. Here the CDR3 reads CASSLQQGAPDYGYTF. As DNA, the CDR3 is TGTGCCAGCTCACTTCAACAGGGCGCCCCTGACTATGGCTACACCTTC.

CDR3 protein: CASSLDTSGRITQYF. The CDR3 DNA sequence: TGTGCCAGCAGCTTAGATACTAGCGGGAGGATTACGCAGTATTTT. The chain couples TRBV7-9 to TRBJ2-3, with 12 bases matching TRBD2. CDR3 length: 15 residues. The junction had 4 bases not matched to a gene; V was cut back by 1 base and J by 8 bases. Germline loops: CDR1 SEHNR, CDR2 FQNEAQ (reference sequence).

The rearrangement uses TRBV4-3 and TRBJ1-2; D possibly corresponds to TRBD1 (6 bases). Germline V CDR1 and CDR2: LGHNA, YSLEER. V was pared by 0 bases and J by 3 bases, with 11 bases between. The CDR3 has 15 residues. The DNA of the CDR3 is TGCGCCAGCAGCCAAGATGGGGGGGCTTACTATGGCTACACCTTC. It yields the protein CASSQDGGAYYGYTF.

V is TRBV7-2 and J is TRBJ1-1, with D unclear. Between the trimmed V and J ends, which lost 7 bases and 2 bases, there was a span of 8 bases. The V gene's germline CDR1 is SGHTA and CDR2 FQGNSA. This CDR3 region has 12 residues. DNA for the CDR3: TGTGCCAGCACGGTCTTCAACACTGAAGCTTTCTTT. It translates to CASTVFNTEAFF.

The chain employs TRBV6-5 and TRBJ1-1; no clear D gene. The CDR3 covers 14 residues. V shed 4 bases and J shed 7 bases, with 16 bases lying between them. CDR1 and CDR2 (germline): MNHEY, SVGAGI. CDR3 DNA sequence: TGTGCCAGCAGTTCCACCCGAGGTCGGGTTGAAGCTTTCTTT. Amino acid sequence: CASSSTRGRVEAFF.

This clone was counted a single time. The V call is TRBV9, the J call TRBJ2-7; TRBD2 agrees at 11 bases. The CDR3 has 17 residues. J lost 0 bases, V lost 3 bases, and 8 bases had no gene match. Germline V gene data show CDR1 as SGDLS and CDR2 as YYNGEE. The CDR3 loop reads CASSAYQGLADSYEQYF. The DNA of the CDR3 is TGTGCCAGCAGCGCATACCAGGGACTAGCGGACTCCTACGAGCAGTACTTC.

The chain employs TRBV13 and TRBJ2-2; TRBD1 matches 9 bases. The germline V gene has CDR1 PRHDT and CDR2 FYEKMQ (reference sequence). The CDR3 has 16 residues. V lost 3 bases, J lost 5 bases, and 7 bases stayed unmatched. The CDR3 here is CASSFPQGAGTGELFF. The CDR3 coding sequence is TGTGCCAGCAGCTTCCCACAGGGGGCAGGGACCGGGGAGCTGTTTTTT.

The chain combines TRBV5-6 with TRBJ2-3; D call uncertain. Germline V lookup: CDR1 SGHDT, CDR2 YYEEEE. The CDR3 length is 13 residues. V lost 5 bases and J lost 2, with 9 bases in between. CDR3 sequence: CASRRSLTDTQYF. The CDR3 bases are TGTGCCAGCAGAAGGAGCCTCACAGATACGCAGTATTTT.

J is TRBJ2-6 and V is TRBV7-8; 7 nucleotides match TRBD1. The ends lost 4 bases at V and 0 bases at J; junction bases unmatched: 3. The CDR3 length is 16 residues. Germline-derived CDR1 and CDR2 are SGHVS and FQNEAQ. The chain's CDR3 is CASSWGQFSGANVLTF. The CDR3 region has the DNA TGTGCCAGCAGCTGGGGACAGTTCTCTGGGGCCAACGTCCTGACTTTC. The variable domain in full, completed from reference TRBV7-8 and TRBJ2-6, reads GAGVSQSPRYKVAKRGQDVALRCDPISGHVSLFWYQQALGQGPEFLTYFQNEAQLDKSGLPSDRFFAERPEGSVSTLKIQRTQQEDSAVYLCASSWGQFSGANVLTFGAGSRLTVL.

V gene TRBV28 combines with J gene TRBJ1-2, with D hard to call. The CDR3 has 15 residues. The ends were cut back, 3 bases at V and 0 bases at J, with 11 bases in the middle. Germline V gene data show CDR1 as MDHEN and CDR2 as SYDVKM. CDR3 region: CASSFTGSPNYGYTF. CDR3 sequence (DNA): TGTGCCAGCAGTTTTACGGGGTCTCCTAACTATGGCTACACCTTC.

The chain links TRBV13 to TRBJ2-1; a possible D gene is TRBD2 (5 bases). The germline V gene has CDR1 PRHDT and CDR2 FYEKMQ (reference sequence). V was clipped by 4 bases and J by 7 bases, with 11 bases between them. The CDR3 contains 13 residues. The CDR3 DNA is TGTGCCAGCAGCTCAGGACTGAGGAATGAGCAGTTCTTC. It translates to CASSSGLRNEQFF.

V is TRBV2 and J is TRBJ2-7, with 8 positions matching TRBD2. CDR1 and CDR2 from the germline V gene are SNHLY and FYNNEI. The CDR3 sequence is 15 residues long. Unmatched junction bases numbered 13, after V lost 7 bases and J lost 5 bases. CDR3 residues: CASTPREDRKNEQYF. CDR3 nucleotides: TGTGCCAGCACCCCGCGGGAGGACCGGAAAAACGAGCAGTACTTC.

V gene TRBV4-1 combines with J gene TRBJ2-7; TRBD2 matches 13 bases. The germline V gene encodes CDR1 MGHRA and CDR2 YSYEKL. The CDR3 is made up of 16 amino acids. V dropped 4 bases and J dropped 2; count of bases not matched to a gene: 5. The CDR3 sequence: CASSPWTSGSTYEQYF. The CDR3 DNA reads TGCGCCAGCAGCCCGTGGACTAGCGGGAGCACCTACGAGCAGTACTTC.

This chain links TRBV6-6 with TRBJ1-3; D possibly corresponds to TRBD1 (6 bases). CDR1 MNHNY and CDR2 SVGAGI come from the germline V gene (reference sequence). V dropped 6 bases and J dropped 2 bases, with 11 bases sitting between them. The length of the CDR3 is 14 residues. The CDR3 here is CASRLQGAGNTIYF. In nucleotides, the CDR3 is TGTGCCAGCAGACTACAGGGAGCTGGAAACACCATATATTTT.